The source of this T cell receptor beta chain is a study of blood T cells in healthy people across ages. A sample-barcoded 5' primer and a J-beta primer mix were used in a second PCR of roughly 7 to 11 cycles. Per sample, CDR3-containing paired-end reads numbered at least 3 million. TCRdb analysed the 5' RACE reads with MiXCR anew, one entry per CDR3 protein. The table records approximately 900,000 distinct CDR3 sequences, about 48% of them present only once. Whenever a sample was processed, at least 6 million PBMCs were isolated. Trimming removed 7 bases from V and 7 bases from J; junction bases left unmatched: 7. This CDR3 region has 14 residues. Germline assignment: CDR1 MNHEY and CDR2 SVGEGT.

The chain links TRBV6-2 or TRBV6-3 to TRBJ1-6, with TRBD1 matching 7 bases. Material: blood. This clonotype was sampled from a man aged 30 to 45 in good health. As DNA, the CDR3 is TGTGCCAGCAAAACAGGGGTTGGCAATTCACCCCTCCACTTT. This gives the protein CASKTGVGNSPLHF.